These 12 T cell receptor beta chains share one sample of origin, sequenced in a study of cytomegalovirus exposure and HLA in healthy donors (dated by TCRdb to the late 2010s). To prepare the library, the immunoSEQ multiplex PCR assay was applied. For the multiplex PCR, a mixture combining 60 forward primers for TCR Vbeta segments and 13 reverse primers for TCR Jbeta segments was used. TCRdb's version of the immuneACCESS table is confined to in-frame rearrangements and falls short of the full clone set. An unresolved V gene accounts for under half of the shortfall where checked; the remainder is of unknown origin. Within this sample are 60,000 to 65,000 clones, with over 60% of them counted one time only. 20% to 25% of the sample is held by the ten biggest clonotypes. The sequencing sample was made of PBMCs. Receptors originate from a man aged 50-60 years in good health and CMV-seropositive.

V gene TRBV27 combines with J gene TRBJ2-5; 7 bases map to TRBD1. The CDR3 is 18 amino acids. The junction had 16 bases not matched to a gene; V was cut back by 5 bases and J by 1 base. Germline CDR1 is MNHEY and CDR2 is SMNVEV (reference sequence). CDR3 protein: CASSRPLWTGATQETQYF. In nucleotides, the CDR3 is TGTGCCAGCAGTCGCCCCCTCTGGACAGGCGCAACCCAAGAGACCCAGTACTTC.

The table lists this clone with a few counts. J is TRBJ1-4 and V is TRBV25-1; a weak D match, TRBD1 (5 bases). Germline V gene lookup returns CDR1 MGHDK and CDR2 SYGVNS. This CDR3 is built from 14 residues. Trimming pared 1 base from V and 10 bases from J, leaving 13 bases between. The CDR3 sequence is CASSESLGGRKLFF. The DNA for the CDR3 is TGTGCCAGCAGTGAATCCCTCGGGGGGAGAAAACTGTTTTTT.

V and J are TRBV18 and TRBJ2-1; a weak D match, TRBD2 (6 bases). The V gene lost 1 base and the J gene lost 6 bases, with 22 bases spanning the gap. Looked up from germline, CDR1 is KGHSH and CDR2 is LQKENI. This CDR3 spans 18 amino acids. CDR3 sequence reads: CASSPQARSGVPRNEQFF. CDR3 bases: TGTGCCAGCTCACCACAGGCCCGGTCGGGGGTTCCGCGCAATGAGCAGTTCTTC.

V and J are TRBV4-1 and TRBJ2-7, with a possible D match to TRBD2 (5 bases). Per germline, CDR1 MGHRA and CDR2 YSYEKL. This CDR3 has 15 residues. Trimming removed 6 bases from V and 3 bases from J, with 18 bases in between. CDR3 loop: CASRWSGNPFYEQYF. The DNA of the CDR3 is TGCGCCAGCAGATGGAGCGGTAACCCCTTCTACGAGCAGTACTTC.

This chain joins TRBV15 and TRBJ2-5; 12 nucleotides match TRBD2. After removal of 3 bases from V and 3 bases from J, the junction contained 11 bases not matched to a gene. The CDR3 spans 18 residues. Germline V CDR1 and CDR2: LNHNV, YYDKDF (reference sequence). The chain's CDR3 is CATSRGNPSGGAKETQYF. For the CDR3, the DNA is TGTGCCACCAGCAGGGGAAATCCTAGCGGGGGGGCGAAAGAGACCCAGTACTTC.

This chain uses TRBV9 with TRBJ2-1; D is unresolved. Looked up from germline, CDR1 is SGDLS and CDR2 is YYNGEE. CDR3 length: 15 amino acids. Trimming removed 5 bases from V and 0 bases from J, with 12 bases in between. CDR3 protein: CASRESSGSYNEQFF. In DNA form, the CDR3 reads TGTGCCAGCAGAGAGTCTTCGGGCTCCTACAATGAGCAGTTCTTC.

The chain uses TRBV5-4 and TRBJ1-3; tentative D call: TRBD1 (6 bases). This CDR3 has 16 residues. From germline, CDR1 is SGHNT and CDR2 YYREEE (reference sequence). V was trimmed by 2 bases and J by 1 base, leaving 13 bases between them. CDR3 amino acids: CASSFTGGLSGNTIYF. The DNA for the CDR3 is TGTGCCAGCAGCTTTACGGGGGGCTTATCTGGAAACACCATATATTTT.

This sequence joins TRBV7-2 and TRBJ1-1; a weak D match, TRBD1 (6 bases). The CDR3 extends over 15 amino acids. CDR1 is SGHTA and CDR2 is FQGNSA in the germline V gene. V was trimmed by 5 bases and J by 1 base, leaving 14 bases between them. As DNA, the CDR3 is TGTGCCAGCAGCCCAGTGGGCAGGGGGAACACTGAAGCTTTCTTT. This sequence encodes CASSPVGRGNTEAFF.

This chain joins TRBV2 and TRBJ2-5; 7 bases match TRBD2. The germline V gene has CDR1 SNHLY and CDR2 FYNNEI. Trimming cost V 1 base and J 1 base; bases outside gene matches: 9. The CDR3 runs 17 residues. In nucleotides, the CDR3 is TGTGCCAGCAGTGAAGGAGGGATAGCGGGCAGCCAAGAGACCCAGTACTTC. Protein: CASSEGGIAGSQETQYF. Combining the CDR3 with reference TRBV2 and TRBJ2-5 gives the whole variable domain EPEVTQTPSHQVTQMGQEVILRCVPISNHLYFYWYRQILGQKVEFLVSFYNNEISEKSEIFDDQFSVERPDGSNFTLKIRSTKLEDSAMYFCASSEGGIAGSQETQYFGPGTRLLVL.

This chain links TRBV30 with TRBJ1-1; D perhaps matches TRBD1 (5 bases). The CDR3 consists of 14 residues. Trimming removed 0 bases from V and 1 base from J, with 9 bases in between. The V gene's germline CDR1 is GTSNPN and CDR2 SVGIG (reference sequence). The CDR3 loop reads CAWSVLTGNTEAFF. The CDR3 DNA sequence: TGTGCCTGGAGTGTACTAACAGGGAACACTGAAGCTTTCTTT.

The gene calls are TRBV4-3 and TRBJ1-2; 8 bases are a match to TRBD1. V lost 1 base to trimming and J lost 8 bases; unmatched junction nucleotides: 12. The CDR3 covers 16 residues. Germline V gene lookup returns CDR1 LGHNA and CDR2 YSLEER. The CDR3 DNA reads TGCGCCAGCAGCCAAGTTACAGGGGGTGGCGTGGGAGGCTACACCTTC. Amino acids: CASSQVTGGGVGGYTF.

The V and J genes are TRBV2 and TRBJ1-5, with D possibly matching TRBD1 (5 bases). Trimming pared 6 bases from V and 0 bases from J, leaving 9 bases between. This CDR3 spans 14 amino acids. Germline-derived CDR1 and CDR2 are SNHLY and FYNNEI. CDR3 amino acids: CASSYRNSNQPQHF. CDR3 sequence (DNA): TGTGCCAGCAGCTACAGGAATAGCAATCAGCCCCAGCATTTT.